Listed below are T cell receptor beta chains from one sample, sequenced in a study of vaccination and CD4 T cells after COVID-19. These receptors lack a known antigen. TCRdb redid the calling of the PCR reads with MiXCR, one entry per CDR3 protein. The data contain about 19,000 distinct CDR3 sequences, around 45% of them singletons. Sequencing was carried out using CD4+ T cells from blood, cultured in vitro. The receptor source for this set is a human donor who had recovered from COVID-19. CDR3s include the opening cysteine and the closing phenylalanine or tryptophan.

J: TRBJ2-5; V: TRBV2; CDR3: CASSRTGASRETQYF
J: TRBJ2-5; V: TRBV7-9; CDR3: CASSPRRSETQYF
J: TRBJ2-5; V: TRBV2; CDR3: CASRDSFRETQYF
J: TRBJ1-2; V: TRBV30; CDR3: CAWSVDTTGPGGYTF
J: TRBJ2-3; V: TRBV6-2/TRBV6-3; CDR3: CASSRGQVNTQYF
J: TRBJ2-5; V: TRBV7-2; CDR3: CASSRTIQETQYF
J: TRBJ2-2; V: TRBV20-1; CDR3: CSARVGTPSNTGELFF
J: TRBJ1-6; V: TRBV6-1; CDR3: CASKGIDNSPLHF
J: TRBJ2-3; V: TRBV2; CDR3: CASSERLAGGPNTQYF
J: TRBJ2-3; V: TRBV18; CDR3: CASSPLRGTSTDTQYF
J: TRBJ2-7; V: TRBV7-2; CDR3: CASSQRQGSGEQYF
J: TRBJ1-2; V: TRBV28; CDR3: CAASVNYGYTF
J: TRBJ1-2; V: TRBV6-2/TRBV6-3; CDR3: CASSATAYYGYTF
J: TRBJ1-3; V: TRBV25-1; CDR3: CASSEGRFSGNTIYF
J: TRBJ2-1; V: TRBV20-1; CDR3: CSARDPGRIAGSYNEQFF
J: TRBJ1-2; V: TRBV30; CDR3: CAWSVAFEYGYTF
J: TRBJ2-2; V: TRBV23-1; CDR3: CASSQSWQGAVGGELFF
J: TRBJ1-6; V: TRBV7-2; CDR3: CASSFRIGGYNSPLHF
J: TRBJ2-1; V: TRBV15; CDR3: CATSRGTSGGNEQFF
J: TRBJ2-7; V: TRBV11-3; CDR3: CASSLGGTGGFFEQYF
J: TRBJ1-5; V: TRBV12-3/TRBV12-4; CDR3: CASSAGQTILQNQPQHF
J: TRBJ2-7; V: TRBV30; CDR3: CAWSMGQDEQYF
J: TRBJ2-2; V: TRBV10-3; CDR3: CAIGDRGKAGELFF
J: TRBJ2-7; V: TRBV9; CDR3: CASSVGPHEAYEQYF
J: TRBJ1-1; V: TRBV10-2; CDR3: CASSVNRETEAFF
J: TRBJ2-1; V: TRBV24-1; CDR3: CATSGGGREQFF
J: TRBJ2-7; V: TRBV7-6; CDR3: CASSLSRGGEQYF
J: TRBJ1-1; V: TRBV14; CDR3: CASSPTGTANTEAFF
J: TRBJ2-1; V: TRBV20-1; CDR3: CSWLDRGGGRAYNEQFF
J: TRBJ1-2; V: TRBV28; CDR3: CASSPPVLTDKNTF
J: TRBJ1-1; V: TRBV27; CDR3: CASRGGRATEAFF
J: TRBJ2-7; V: TRBV6-1; CDR3: CASRDLDEQYF
J: TRBJ1-5; V: TRBV30; CDR3: CAWSVGQGNQPQHF
J: TRBJ2-7; V: TRBV7-2; CDR3: CASSLEGGRGFEQYF
J: TRBJ2-2; V: TRBV5-1; CDR3: CASSLLQNTGELFF
J: TRBJ2-4; V: TRBV12-5; CDR3: CASGRGQGAFF
J: TRBJ2-7; V: TRBV20-1; CDR3: CSAKDRGRYEQYF
J: TRBJ2-3; V: TRBV5-4; CDR3: CASSPKDLHTDTQYF
J: TRBJ1-1; V: TRBV18; CDR3: CASSLATLEGTEAFF
J: TRBJ2-2; V: TRBV27; CDR3: CASSLLGFGDTGELFF
J: TRBJ2-7; V: TRBV11-3; CDR3: CASSLEGYSYEQYF
J: TRBJ2-7; V: TRBV20-1; CDR3: CSARTSGSYEQYF
J: TRBJ2-3; V: TRBV5-4; CDR3: CASSSGLAGATDTQYF
J: TRBJ1-2; V: TRBV5-4; CDR3: CASSKDGNYGYTF
J: TRBJ1-1; V: TRBV5-4; CDR3: CASSLAAGSTEAFF
J: TRBJ2-1; V: TRBV20-1; CDR3: CSAREGGSYNEQFF
J: TRBJ2-7; V: TRBV10-3; CDR3: CAISESGRTVKEQYF
J: TRBJ2-1; V: TRBV11-3; CDR3: CASTLGGSSYNEQFF
J: TRBJ2-1; V: TRBV5-8; CDR3: CASRTRRIDNEQFF
J: TRBJ1-2; V: TRBV20-1; CDR3: CSATTAANYGYTF
J: TRBJ1-4; V: TRBV19; CDR3: CASSVRVYEKLFF
J: TRBJ1-2; V: TRBV6-5; CDR3: CASSFGGGYTF
J: TRBJ2-5; V: TRBV20-1; CDR3: CSAGRGGDAFGETQYF
J: TRBJ2-7; V: TRBV6-1; CDR3: CASSQRTLHEQYF
J: TRBJ2-5; V: TRBV2; CDR3: CASSDWGETQYF